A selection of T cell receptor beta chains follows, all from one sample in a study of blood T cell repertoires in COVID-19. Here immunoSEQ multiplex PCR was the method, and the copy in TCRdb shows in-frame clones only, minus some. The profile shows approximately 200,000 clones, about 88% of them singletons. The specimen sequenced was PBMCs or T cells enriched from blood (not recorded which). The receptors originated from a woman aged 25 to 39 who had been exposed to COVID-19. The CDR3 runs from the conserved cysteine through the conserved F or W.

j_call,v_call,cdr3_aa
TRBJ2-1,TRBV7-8,CASSLLAGDYNEQFF
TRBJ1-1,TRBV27,CASSPIPTRGYTEAFF
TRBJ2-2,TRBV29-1,CSVEGTMNTGELFF
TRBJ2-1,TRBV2,CASKGQGYNEQFF
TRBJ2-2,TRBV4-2,CASSQDRGGLHGELFF
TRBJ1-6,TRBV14,CASSRTQGQGSPLHF
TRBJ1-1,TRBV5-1,CASSLQGRSTEAFF
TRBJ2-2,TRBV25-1,CASRRSSNTGELFF
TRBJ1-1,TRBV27,CASSFAGGGTEAFF
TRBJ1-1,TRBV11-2,CASSGTGIRNTEAFF
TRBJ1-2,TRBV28,CASSLSAGGRYGYTF
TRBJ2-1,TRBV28,CASSLALHEQFF
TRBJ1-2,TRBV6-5,CASSYREEGYGYTF
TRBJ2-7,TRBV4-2,CASSQVGYEQYF
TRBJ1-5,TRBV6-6,CASSPGQSNQPQHF
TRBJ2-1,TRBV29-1,CSVLGGLAIDEQFF
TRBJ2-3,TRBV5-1,CASSLMPLGRGGTDTQYF
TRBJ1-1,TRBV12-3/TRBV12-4,CASSFGIFTEAFF
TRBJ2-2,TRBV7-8,CASSKDRGQGGELFF
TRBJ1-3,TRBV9,CASSGQGEGNTIYF
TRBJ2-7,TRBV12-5,CASGEPHEQYF
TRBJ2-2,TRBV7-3,CASRTAHTGELFF
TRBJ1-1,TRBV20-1,CISGEAFF
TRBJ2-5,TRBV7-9,CASSSSGGAVETQYF
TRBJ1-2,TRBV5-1,CASSIDRDYGYTF
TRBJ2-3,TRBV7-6,CASSAAAGGTDTQYF
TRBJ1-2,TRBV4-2,CASSQENSGGYYGYTF
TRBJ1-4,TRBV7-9,CASSRWTATNEKLFF
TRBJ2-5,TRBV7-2,CASSLQSVRIKETQYF
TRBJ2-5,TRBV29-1,CSVEDRASGGQETQYF
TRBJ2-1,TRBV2,CASSSRSDRGLGEQFF
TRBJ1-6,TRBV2,CASMPRRGRNSPLHF
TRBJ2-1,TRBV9,CASSVDSGGALEQFF
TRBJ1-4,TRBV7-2,CASSSDRGGQGGEKLFF
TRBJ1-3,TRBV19,CATTQMGRSGNTIYF
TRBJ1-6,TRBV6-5,CASSYADRADSPLHF
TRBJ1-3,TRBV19,CASTGGQGAVSSGNTIYF
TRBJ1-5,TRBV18,CASSLNRERNQPQHF
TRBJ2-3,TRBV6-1,CASSEETGPWLLDTQYF
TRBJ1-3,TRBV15,CATSEDRGPGNTIYF
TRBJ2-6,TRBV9,CASSSVLPGRGSGANVLTF
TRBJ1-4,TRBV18,CASSRLGEKLFF
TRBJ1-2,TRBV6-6,CASYPDGRGYGYTF